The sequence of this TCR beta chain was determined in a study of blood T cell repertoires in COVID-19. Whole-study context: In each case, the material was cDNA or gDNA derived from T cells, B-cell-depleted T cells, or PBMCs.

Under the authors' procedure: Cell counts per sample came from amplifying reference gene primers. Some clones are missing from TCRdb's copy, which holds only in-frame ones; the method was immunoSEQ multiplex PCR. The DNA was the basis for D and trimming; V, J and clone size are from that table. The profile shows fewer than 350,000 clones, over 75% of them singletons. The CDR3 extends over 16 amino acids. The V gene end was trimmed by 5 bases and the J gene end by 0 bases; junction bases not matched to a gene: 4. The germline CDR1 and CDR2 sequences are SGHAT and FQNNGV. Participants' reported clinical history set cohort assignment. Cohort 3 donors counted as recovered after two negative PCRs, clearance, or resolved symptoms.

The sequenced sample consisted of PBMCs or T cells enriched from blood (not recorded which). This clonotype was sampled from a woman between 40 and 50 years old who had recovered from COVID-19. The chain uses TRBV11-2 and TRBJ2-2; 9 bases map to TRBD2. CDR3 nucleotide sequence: TGTGCCAGCAGCACGACTAGCGGATCGAACACCGGGGAGCTGTTTTTT. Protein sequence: CASSTTSGSNTGELFF.